This T cell receptor (beta chain) originates from a study of blood T cells in healthy people across ages (dated by TCRdb to 2014 to 2015). A note on the overall study: In model experiments, template switching captured roughly one uniquely barcoded TCR beta cDNA molecule for every two T cells. Using deep sequencing normalized with unique cDNA molecular identifiers, the study measured how TCR beta repertoire diversity changes with age. The donors were divided into four age groups: young (average around 16 years), middle-aged (approximately 39), aged (approximately 62) and long-lived (about 90). For two donors (one aged 18 to 30 and one aged 80 or older), the study analyzed two additional independent replicas of 1 million unique cDNA reads from the same blood draw. To avoid experimental bias, donors of different ages were randomly spread across the sequencing lanes. Broad study findings and their caveats: Compared with the aged group, more naive CD4+ T cells, fewer expanded clones and increased TCR diversity were shown by the long-lived group, suggesting age selection. Donor CMV infection status was unknown, potentially confounding age-related changes in expanded clonotypes. As age increased, observed TCR beta diversity per million T cells dropped in a roughly linear way, and a significant reduction was already evident by age 40. Estimates of total diversity based on one million sequenced T cells were regarded as lower bounds and as underestimates. Bulk unsorted PBMC profiling prevented conclusive comparison of naive and antigen-experienced compartments. Observed TCR beta diversity correlated strongly with the percentage of naive T cells measured by flow cytometry.

Points on this clonotype: Its specific antigen is unknown. No base qualities exist here, and no much larger clone lies one base off it.

Libraries came from 5' RACE. The reads were generated on an Illumina HiSeq 2500. A second roughly 6 to 12 cycle PCR used a sample-barcoded 5' primer and a J-beta primer mix. Each TCR beta cDNA molecule received a unique molecular identifier from a template-switch 5' adaptor carrying 12 random nucleotides. Each sample yielded at least 3 million CDR3-containing paired-end reads. All of the RNA was converted into first-strand cDNA using the Mint cDNA synthesis kit, with a TRBC-specific oligonucleotide serving as the primer. Following uracil-DNA glycosylase treatment, a first 18-cycle PCR with universal primers M1SS and BC2_uni_R was performed on all cDNA. In the authors' own workflow: For normalization, 1 million high-quality reads, each with a distinct molecular identifier, were randomly selected from each sample. Reads with shared molecular identifiers were discarded instead of being binned into consensus sequences. MiTCR, with a Q25 quality threshold and the strictest error-elimination algorithm, was used for CDR3 identification, clonotype clustering and error correction. Lower-bound total TCR beta diversity was estimated with a nonparametric unseen species model using Euler transformation. TCRdb cleaned the public reads at Q25 with fastp, built clones with MiXCR and kept in-frame beta chains. Rows matching on CDR3 protein sequence are summarized as one entry with the most common DNA and genes. Here the V and J calls rest on TCRdb's processing, not on the authors' analysis. The sample profile shows about 900,000 distinct CDR3 sequences; 62% of them were found once. The top ten hold 25% to 30% of the sample.

The approximately 40 donors, aged about 6 to 100 years, were systemically healthy Caucasian individuals from Russia. Approximately 10 milliliters of peripheral blood were collected from each donor into EDTA-treated Vacutainer tubes. Ficoll-Paque density-gradient centrifugation was used to isolate PBMCs, with at least 7 million obtained per sample. Trizol reagent was used to extract total RNA from the PBMCs, yielding at least 5 micrograms per sample. For every donor, an aliquot of PBMCs went through flow cytometry to measure the percentages of naive CD45RAhigh/CD27high T cells. CDR1 and CDR2 are read off the germline V gene (reference sequence) as DFQATT and SNEGSKA. From its cysteine to its phenylalanine, the CDR3 spans 12 amino acids. Only CDR3 DNA remains: 36 bases, in frame from the first base.

The chain is assembled from TRBV20-1 and TRBJ2-5; 8 central nucleotides agree with TRBD1. The DNA end is more similar to TRBJ2-7, so the J call may be wrong. The receptor was derived from a man aged 25-45 years in good health. The source material was blood. The CDR3 sequence is CSAGQGQYEQYF. The sequenced DNA is TGCAGTGCCGGACAGGGACAATACGAGCAGTACTTC.